Shown below are 10 T cell receptor beta chains from a single sample sequenced in a study of T-cell reconstitution after alpha-beta-depleted transplantation in children. The TCRbeta library incorporated unique molecular identifiers. TCRdb processed the PCR reads anew with MiXCR; each CDR3 protein has one entry. The sample has hundreds of thousands of distinct CDR3 sequences, approximately 10% seen once. The sample was peripheral blood, taken 180 days after TCRalphabeta/CD19-depleted stem cell transplant. The receptors stem from a male patient between 2 and 15 years old who had a stem cell transplant for chronic granulomatous disease, so the T cells may come from the graft donor.

This clonotype was seen at least ten times. The chain joins TRBV20-1 to TRBJ2-2; D is undetermined. CDR1 is DFQATT and CDR2 is SNEGSKA in the germline V gene (reference sequence). Between the trimmed V and J ends, which lost 3 bases and 5 bases, there was a span of 4 bases. The CDR3 spans 11 residues. CDR3 region: CSASLTGELFF. In DNA form, the CDR3 reads TGCAGTGCTAGCCTTACCGGGGAGCTGTTTTTT.

There are many counts of this clonotype. J is TRBJ2-7 and V is TRBV6-5; possibly TRBD2 for D (6 bases). CDR3 length: 16 amino acids. Trimming stripped 6 bases from V and 3 bases from J, with 21 bases between. Germline V gene data show CDR1 as MNHEY and CDR2 as SVGAGI. CDR3 protein: CASRHRRDGGVYEQYF. The DNA for the CDR3 is TGTGCCAGCAGACACCGCCGGGACGGGGGTGTCTACGAGCAGTACTTC.

This clonotype appeared many times. This rearrangement joins TRBV28 to TRBJ1-5; perhaps TRBD1 as D (6 bases). Per the germline V gene, CDR1 is MDHEN and CDR2 is SYDVKM. V lost 5 bases, J lost 3 bases, and 14 bases lay in between. The CDR3 is 15 residues long. CDR3 in amino acids: CASSHQQGNNQPQHF. CDR3 DNA sequence: TGTGCCAGCAGTCACCAACAGGGTAACAATCAGCCCCAGCATTTT.

This clonotype was seen repeatedly, ten times or more. The DNA is omitted, as the CDR3 cannot be located on it reliably, and the CDR3 follows TCRdb's listing. The CDR3 region is CASSLGRDIRFLETQYF. This chain joins TRBV5-1 and TRBJ2-5; the table gives TRBD1 as D, unverified against the DNA. Germline lookup yields CDR1 SGHRS and CDR2 YFSETQ. The CDR3 is 17 residues long, ends included.

The rearrangement uses TRBV30 and TRBJ2-7, with 10 bases matching TRBD2. This CDR3 has 14 amino acids. Per germline, CDR1 GTSNPN and CDR2 SVGIG (reference sequence). Losses at the gene ends were 1 base for V and 3 bases for J; bases not matched to a gene: 3. CDR3 loop: CAWSELAGIYEQYF. Here the CDR3 DNA reads TGTGCCTGGAGTGAACTAGCGGGAATCTACGAGCAGTACTTC.

At least ten counts were recorded for this clonotype. The chain is built from TRBV5-1 and TRBJ1-5; D remains unclear. This CDR3 region has 15 residues. Germline values: CDR1 SGHRS, CDR2 YFSETQ. The germline V and J ends were trimmed by 4 bases and 3 bases, with 14 bases remaining between them. CDR3 protein: CASSADGVDNQPQHF. CDR3 DNA sequence: TGCGCCAGCAGCGCGGATGGGGTTGACAATCAGCCCCAGCATTTT.

This clonotype was counted at least ten times. The chain is built from TRBV29-1 and TRBJ2-7; D is perhaps TRBD1 (5 bases). This CDR3 has 12 amino acids. Germline-derived CDR1 and CDR2 are SQVTM and ANQGSEA. V lost 5 bases and J lost 3, with 11 bases in between. The chain's CDR3 is CSVSGQHYEQYF. In DNA, the CDR3 is TGCAGCGTTTCAGGGCAACACTACGAGCAGTACTTC.

The sample holds many counts of this clonotype. The gene calls are TRBV29-1 and TRBJ2-2, with D perhaps matching TRBD1 (7 bases). CDR1 is SQVTM and CDR2 is ANQGSEA in the germline V gene. There are 13 residues in the CDR3. Trimming removed 3 bases at V and 4 bases at J, with 9 bases between. CDR3: CSVDRGATGELFF. The CDR3 bases are TGCAGCGTTGACAGGGGGGCCACCGGGGAGCTGTTTTTT.

This clonotype has at least ten counts. The CDR3 is CSVEVPQSSSYEQYF. The CDR3 coding sequence is TGCAGCGTTGAAGTTCCGCAGTCCAGCTCCTACGAGCAGTACTTC. This sequence joins TRBV29-1 and TRBJ2-7; D is uncertain. V lost 1 base and J lost 0, with 13 bases in between. Germline assignment: CDR1 SQVTM and CDR2 ANQGSEA. The CDR3 is 15 residues long.

This clonotype was recorded many times. The chain couples TRBV7-2 to TRBJ2-7; 8 nucleotides match TRBD2. V lost 2 bases and J lost 4; bases outside the gene matches: 13. This CDR3 has 17 residues. CDR1 and CDR2 from the germline V gene are SGHTA and FQGNSA. As DNA, the CDR3 is TGTGCCAGCAGCTTATATGGCGGGGGGCCCCCTCAGTACGAGCAGTACTTC. It yields the protein CASSLYGGGPPQYEQYF.